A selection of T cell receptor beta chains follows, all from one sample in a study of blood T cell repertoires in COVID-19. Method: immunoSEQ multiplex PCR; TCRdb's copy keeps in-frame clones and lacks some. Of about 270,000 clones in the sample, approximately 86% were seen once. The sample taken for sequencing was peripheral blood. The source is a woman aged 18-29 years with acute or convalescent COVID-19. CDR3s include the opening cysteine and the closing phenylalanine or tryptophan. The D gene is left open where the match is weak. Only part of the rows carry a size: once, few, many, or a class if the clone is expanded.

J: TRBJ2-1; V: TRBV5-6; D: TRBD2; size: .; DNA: TGTGCCAGCAGCCGCCTCTTTGAGCGGGACCACAATGAGCAGTTCTTC; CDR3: CASSRLFERDHNEQFF
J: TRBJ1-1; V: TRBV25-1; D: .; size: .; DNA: TGTGCCAGCTCGCAGGGCGGGACCACTGAAGCTTTCTTT; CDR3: CASSQGGTTEAFF
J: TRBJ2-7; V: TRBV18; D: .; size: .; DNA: TGTGCCAGCTCACCCAGAGTTGAAGGTTCGGGCGAGCAGTACTTC; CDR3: CASSPRVEGSGEQYF
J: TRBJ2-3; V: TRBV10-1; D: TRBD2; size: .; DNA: TGCGCCAGCAGTGAAGGGCTAGCGGGAACCGATACGCAGTATTTT; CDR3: CASSEGLAGTDTQYF
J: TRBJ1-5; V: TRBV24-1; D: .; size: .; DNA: TGTGCCACCAGTGACTCGGGGGGGCGTCAGCCCCAGCATTTT; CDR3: CATSDSGGRQPQHF
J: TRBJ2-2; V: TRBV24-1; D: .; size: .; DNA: TGTGCCACCAGTGGCGGGCTAGCCGACACCGGGGAGCTGTTTTTT; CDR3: CATSGGLADTGELFF
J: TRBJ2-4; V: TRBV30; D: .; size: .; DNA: TGTGCCTGGAGTGCTCCCGCGGTTCAGTACTTC; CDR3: CAWSAPAVQYF
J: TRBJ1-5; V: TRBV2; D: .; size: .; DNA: TGTGCCAGCAGTGGGGGCAGCCTAACGGGCAATCAGCCCCAGCATTTT; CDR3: CASSGGSLTGNQPQHF
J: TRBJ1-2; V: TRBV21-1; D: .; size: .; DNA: TGTGCCCCCTCACCCCGCGGGCGAAACACCTTC; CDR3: CAPSPRGRNTF
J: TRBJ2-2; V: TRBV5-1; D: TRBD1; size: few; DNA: TGCGCCAGCAGGGACAGGGAGTCCACCGGGGAGCTGTTTTTT; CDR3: CASRDRESTGELFF
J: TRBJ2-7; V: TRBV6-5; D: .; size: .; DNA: TGTGCCAGCAGCCGACAGGCGTATGGTGCCTACGAGCAGTACTTC; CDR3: CASSRQAYGAYEQYF
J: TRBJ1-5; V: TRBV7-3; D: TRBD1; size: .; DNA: TGTGCCAGCAGCAAGACAGGGGATCGGAATCAGCCCCAGCATTTT; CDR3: CASSKTGDRNQPQHF
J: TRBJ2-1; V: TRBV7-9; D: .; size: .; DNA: TGTGCCAGCAGCCGCACTGAAACCCAGTTCTTC; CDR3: CASSRTETQFF
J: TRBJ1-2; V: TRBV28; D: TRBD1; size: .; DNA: TGTGCCAGCAGTCGCCCTGGGACAGGGGTGTTTGGCTACACCTTC; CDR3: CASSRPGTGVFGYTF
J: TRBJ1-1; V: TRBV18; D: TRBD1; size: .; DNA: TGTGCCAGCTCACCAGCTCGACAGGGGAACACTGAAGCTTTCTTT; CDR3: CASSPARQGNTEAFF
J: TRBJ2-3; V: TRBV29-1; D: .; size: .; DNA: TGCAGCGTCCACTCCAGCGCAGGCACAGATACGCAGTATTTT; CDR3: CSVHSSAGTDTQYF
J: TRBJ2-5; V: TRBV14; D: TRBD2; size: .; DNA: TGTGCCAGCAGCCAAGATTTTACGGGCGGGAGGACCCAAGAGACCCAGTACTTC; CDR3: CASSQDFTGGRTQETQYF
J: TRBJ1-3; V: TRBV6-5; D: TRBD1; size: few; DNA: TGTGCCAGCAGTTACCAGGGGGCGTCTGGAAACACCATATATTTT; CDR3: CASSYQGASGNTIYF
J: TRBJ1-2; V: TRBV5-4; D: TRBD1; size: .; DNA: TGTGCCAGCAGCTTGTACCTCCCAGGGGGCGCGAGGTATGGCTACACCTTC; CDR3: CASSLYLPGGARYGYTF
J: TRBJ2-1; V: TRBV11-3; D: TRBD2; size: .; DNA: TGTGCCAGCAGCTCTCGGGCTAGCGGGCTCAATGAGCAGTTCTTC; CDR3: CASSSRASGLNEQFF
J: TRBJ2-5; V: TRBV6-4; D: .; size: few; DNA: TGTGCCAGCAGCCTCAGTCCGGGATCCCAAGAGACCCAGTACTTC; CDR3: CASSLSPGSQETQYF
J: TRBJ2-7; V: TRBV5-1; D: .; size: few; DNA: TGCGCCAGCAGCTTGCAGCGCGGGACTGACGAGCAGTACTTC; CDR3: CASSLQRGTDEQYF
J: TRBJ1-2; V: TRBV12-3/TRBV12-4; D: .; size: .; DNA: TGTGCCAGCAGCTACACAGGGTCCTATGGCTACACCTTC; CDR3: CASSYTGSYGYTF
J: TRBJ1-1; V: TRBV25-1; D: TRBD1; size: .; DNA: TGTGCCAGCAGTGAATTTAGGACAGGGGGCAGGGGCACTGAAGCTTTCTTT; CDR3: CASSEFRTGGRGTEAFF
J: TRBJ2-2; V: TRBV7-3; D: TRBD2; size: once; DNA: TGTGCCAGCAGCTTAAAAGCGGGAGGGAGAGGGGAGCTGTTTTTT; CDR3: CASSLKAGGRGELFF
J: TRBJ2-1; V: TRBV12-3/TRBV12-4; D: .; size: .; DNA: TGTGCCAGCAGAGTAGCGGCGTACAATGAGCAGTTCTTC; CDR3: CASRVAAYNEQFF
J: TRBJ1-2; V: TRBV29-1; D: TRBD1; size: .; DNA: TGCAGCGTTGGGACAGGGGGCGACTATGGCTACACCTTC; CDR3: CSVGTGGDYGYTF
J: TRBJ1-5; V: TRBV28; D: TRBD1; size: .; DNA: TGTGCCAGCAGAAACAGGGGGTCGGATCAGCCCCAGCATTTT; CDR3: CASRNRGSDQPQHF
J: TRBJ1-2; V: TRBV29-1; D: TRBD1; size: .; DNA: TGCAGCGTTTCCGGGACAGGGTTCTATGGCTACACCTTC; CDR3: CSVSGTGFYGYTF
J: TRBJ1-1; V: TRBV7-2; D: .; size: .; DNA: TGTGCCAGCAGCCCGCGGAAAGGACAGACCCCTGAAGCTTTCTTT; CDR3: CASSPRKGQTPEAFF
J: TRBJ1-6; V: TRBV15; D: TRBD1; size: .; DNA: TGTGCCACCAGGGGGACAGCTTATAATTCACCCCTCCACTTT; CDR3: CATRGTAYNSPLHF
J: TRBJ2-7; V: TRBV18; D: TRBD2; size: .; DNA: TGTGCCAGCTCACCAAGCTTAGCGGGAGTTAACGAGCAGTACTTC; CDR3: CASSPSLAGVNEQYF
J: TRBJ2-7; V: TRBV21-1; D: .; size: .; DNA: TGTGCCAGCAGCCCGGGCCAGGGCTATGGCTCCTACGAGCAGTACTTC; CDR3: CASSPGQGYGSYEQYF
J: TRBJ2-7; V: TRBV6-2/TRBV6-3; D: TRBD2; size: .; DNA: TGTGCCAGCAGTTACGGGACTAGCGGGAGACGGGGGAAGACGTACGAGCAGTACTTC; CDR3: CASSYGTSGRRGKTYEQYF
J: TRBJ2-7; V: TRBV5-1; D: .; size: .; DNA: TGCGCCAGCAGCTTACGAGGGAGTGAGACCTACGAGCAGTACTTC; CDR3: CASSLRGSETYEQYF
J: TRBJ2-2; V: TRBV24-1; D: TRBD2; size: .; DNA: TGTGCCACCAGTGGGCCCCCGGGACTAGCAACCGGGGAGCTGTTTTTT; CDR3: CATSGPPGLATGELFF
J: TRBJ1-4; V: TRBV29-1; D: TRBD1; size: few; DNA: TGCAGCGTTGACTGGGGACAGGGGGGTCATAGTAATGAAAAACTGTTTTTT; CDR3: CSVDWGQGGHSNEKLFF
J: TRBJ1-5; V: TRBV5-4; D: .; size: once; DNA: TGTGCCAGCAGCTTCGGGGGAAACGTCGGCAATCAGCCCCAGCATTTT; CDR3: CASSFGGNVGNQPQHF
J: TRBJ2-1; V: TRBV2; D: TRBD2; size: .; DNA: TGTGCCAGCGTGAGAACTAGCGGGAGCGCGGATGAGCAGTTCTTC; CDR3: CASVRTSGSADEQFF
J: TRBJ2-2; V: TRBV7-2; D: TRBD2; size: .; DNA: TGTGCCAGCAGCCCCCGTTCGGGTAGCGGGACGAACGGGGAGCTGTTTTTT; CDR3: CASSPRSGSGTNGELFF
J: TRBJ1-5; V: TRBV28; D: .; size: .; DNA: TGTGCCAGCAGTACGACAGGTTTGGGGAATCAGCCCCAGCATTTT; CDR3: CASSTTGLGNQPQHF
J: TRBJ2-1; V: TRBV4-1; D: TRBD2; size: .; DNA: TGCGCCAGCAGCCAAGGACTAGCGGGAGCTTTCCATGAGCAGTTCTTC; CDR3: CASSQGLAGAFHEQFF
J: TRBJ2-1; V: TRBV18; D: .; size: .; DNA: TGTGCCAGCTCATTCTCTCTTACTAATGAGCAGTTCTTC; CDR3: CASSFSLTNEQFF
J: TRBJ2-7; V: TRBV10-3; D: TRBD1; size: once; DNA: TGTGCCATCAGTGGAGAACTTGGGACAGGGAAATACGAGCAGTACTTC; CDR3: CAISGELGTGKYEQYF
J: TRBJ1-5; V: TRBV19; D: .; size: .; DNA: TGTGCCAGTAGTGGATGGTGGTCAGGGTCGGGCAATCAGCCCCAGCATTTT; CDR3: CASSGWWSGSGNQPQHF
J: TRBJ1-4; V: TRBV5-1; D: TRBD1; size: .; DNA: TGCGCCAGCAGCCAAACAGGGGCAACTAATGAAAAACTGTTTTTT; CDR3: CASSQTGATNEKLFF
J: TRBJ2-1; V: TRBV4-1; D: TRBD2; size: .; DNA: TGCGCCAGCAGCTCCGGGACTAGCGGGACGGGTGAGCAGTTCTTC; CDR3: CASSSGTSGTGEQFF